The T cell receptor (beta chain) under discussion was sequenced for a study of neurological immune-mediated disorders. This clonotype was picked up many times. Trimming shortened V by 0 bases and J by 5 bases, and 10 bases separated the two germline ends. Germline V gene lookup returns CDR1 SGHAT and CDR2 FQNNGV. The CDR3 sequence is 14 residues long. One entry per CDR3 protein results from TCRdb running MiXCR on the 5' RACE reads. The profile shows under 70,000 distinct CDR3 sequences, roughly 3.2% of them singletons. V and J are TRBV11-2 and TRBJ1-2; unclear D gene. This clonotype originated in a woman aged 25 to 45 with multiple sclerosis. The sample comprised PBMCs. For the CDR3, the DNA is TGTGCCAGCAGCTTAGATCGTAACGGGTATGGCTACACCTTC. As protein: CASSLDRNGYGYTF.